This T cell receptor (beta chain) was found in a study of radiotherapy plus CTLA-4 blockade in lung cancer. Clones were read by immunoSEQ multiplex PCR, and TCRdb kept only the in-frame ones, dropping some. The data contain 83,000 or so clones, around 86% of them singletons. The CDR3 is 12 amino acids. Trimming removed 4 bases from V and 10 bases from J, with 11 bases in between. The germline V gene has CDR1 MNHEY and CDR2 SMNVEV (reference sequence). This receptor was obtained from a human donor with non-small cell lung cancer who had stable disease on radiotherapy plus ipilimumab. The sequences come from peripheral blood, collected from a patient treated with radiotherapy plus ipilimumab. The J gene is TRBJ2-1, the V gene TRBV27; D may be TRBD1 (5 bases). The CDR3 DNA follows: TGTGCCAGCAGTTCCAGGGTACGCGAGCAGTTCTTC. It codes for CASSSRVREQFF.